This is a list of T cell receptor beta chains from one sample in a study of blood T cell repertoires in COVID-19. Some clones are missing from TCRdb's copy, which holds only in-frame ones; the method was immunoSEQ multiplex PCR. The sample carries some 150,000 clones, 81% recorded once. The sample consisted of peripheral blood. These receptors all come from a woman aged 55-69 years with active or convalescent COVID-19. Both conserved end residues are part of each CDR3. Each record gives: clone size, D gene, V gene, J gene, CDR3 DNA, CDR3 protein. D genes are given only for firm matches. Not all rows give a size; the values are once, few, many and, for expanded clones, a class.

.	TRBD2	TRBV3-1/TRBV3-2	TRBJ2-1	TGTGCCAGCAGCCAAGAACTAGCGGCCTACAATGAGCAGTTCTTC	CASSQELAAYNEQFF
.	TRBD2	TRBV19	TRBJ2-1	TGTGCCAGTAGTATTGGGAGGGATGAGCAGTTCTTC	CASSIGRDEQFF
.	TRBD1	TRBV5-6	TRBJ2-2	TGTGCCAGCAAGCAGGGGGTTAACACCGGGGAGCTGTTTTTT	CASKQGVNTGELFF
few	TRBD1	TRBV15	TRBJ1-4	TGTGCCACGCACAGGGGGCCCGCCCTGAATGAAAAACTGTTTTTT	CATHRGPALNEKLFF
few	TRBD2	TRBV18	TRBJ2-7	TGTGCCAGCTCGTCGACTAGCGGGAGGACCTACGAGCAGTACTTC	CASSSTSGRTYEQYF
few	.	TRBV7-2	TRBJ1-4	TGTGCCAGCAGCGAGGAGGTTGGGAATGAAAAACTGTTTTTT	CASSEEVGNEKLFF
.	.	TRBV19	TRBJ1-1	TGTGCCAGTACTCTCTCGGAGGGGTTCAGCACTGAAGCTTTCTTT	CASTLSEGFSTEAFF
.	TRBD2	TRBV9	TRBJ2-1	TGTGCCAGCAGCGTTTTAGCGGGAGGGCCTAATGAGCAGTTCTTC	CASSVLAGGPNEQFF
.	TRBD1	TRBV5-6	TRBJ1-2	TGTGCCAGCAGCTCGTTAAAACAGGGGGCCGGCTACACCTTC	CASSSLKQGAGYTF
.	TRBD2	TRBV10-3	TRBJ2-1	TGTGCCGTTAGCGGGAGGAGGGATGAGCAGTTCTTC	CAVSGRRDEQFF
.	TRBD1	TRBV27	TRBJ1-5	TGTGCCAGCAGCCTCAGGGGGCCCCCAGGTCAGCCCCAGCATTTT	CASSLRGPPGQPQHF
.	.	TRBV5-4	TRBJ1-6	TGTGCCAGCAGCGGCGAGGCGAATTCACCCCTCCACTTT	CASSGEANSPLHF
.	TRBD1	TRBV27	TRBJ1-2	TGTGCCAGCAGTCCGGGACAGGGGGCAAGAGGCTACACCTTC	CASSPGQGARGYTF
.	.	TRBV27	TRBJ2-5	TGTGCCAGCTCTGCGGGGGCGTGGGAGACCCAGTACTTC	CASSAGAWETQYF
.	.	TRBV2	TRBJ1-4	TGTGCCAGCACGAGGGTAGGAGGTGAAAAACTGTTTTTT	CASTRVGGEKLFF
.	TRBD2	TRBV7-8	TRBJ2-1	TGTGCCAGCAGCTTAGGTGGTAGCGGGAGAATCCCTGAGCAGTTCTTC	CASSLGGSGRIPEQFF
.	TRBD1	TRBV7-9	TRBJ1-1	TGTGCCAGCAGCCTACGGGACAGGGGGAACACTGAAGCTTTCTTT	CASSLRDRGNTEAFF